This TCR beta chain was identified in a study of post-analysis software for immune sequencing data (dated by TCRdb to between 2014 and 2017). Study-level background: Relapsing-remitting, secondary progressive and progressive-relapsing multiple sclerosis were recorded as disease courses, and subtype annotation was lacking for some patients. A subset of samples was prepared in parallel using single-end sample barcoding, then pooled and co-amplified after Illumina adapter ligation. The multiple sclerosis patient repertoires were compared with under 13 previously published healthy control repertoires from donors aged roughly 6 to 25 years.

Including cysteine and phenylalanine, the CDR3 has 13 amino acids. The DNA shown is the 39-base CDR3, in frame from base 1. The germline ends are 9 bases apart after V is trimmed by 1 base and J by 11 bases. To demonstrate the VDJtools post-analysis software, the study profiled TCR beta repertoires from the peripheral blood of about a dozen young patients with multiple sclerosis. The patients with multiple sclerosis were children and adolescents between roughly 6 and 17 years of age. For this clonotype: This receptor's antigen is unknown. Base qualities were left out, and no much larger clone turns up one base away.

Overall study outcomes, separate from this receptor: The control group was slightly older than the multiple sclerosis patient group. Compared with controls, multiple sclerosis patients had significantly lower normalized Chao1 diversity, a finding suggesting substantial peripheral T-cell clonal expansion. Significantly higher frequencies in patients than in controls were found for roughly 5 TRBV segments, including TRBV5-6, TRBV5-1 and TRBV20-1. Direct clustering with F measure revealed strong co-clustering of samples prepared in the same batch, which led to a batch-effect correction.

Library method: PCR. The data were produced on an Illumina HiSeq 2500. To reduce PCR and sequencing biases, unique molecular identifiers were incorporated into the TCR beta cDNA libraries. Per 1 to 10 million input T cells, around 500,000 cDNA molecules were obtained, such that each molecule approximated one T cell. Patient libraries were prepared and sequenced with the same protocol used for the earlier healthy control dataset. Samples belonging to the same batch were prepared together, multiplexed and sequenced on a shared HiSeq lane. In the paper's pipeline: MIGEC was used to process the raw barcoded reads, and molecular identifier groups with only a single read were discarded before consensus assembly and CDR3 extraction. VDJtools was used for post-analysis of the clonotype tables, and diversity was normalized by down-sampling every dataset to the size of the smallest sample. In repertoire overlap clustering, CDR3 amino acid sequences, but not nucleotide sequences, were matched to correct batch-related cross-sample contamination. Using fastp at Q25 and MiXCR, TCRdb reprocessed the public reads and kept productive beta chains. Each record represents a unique CDR3 protein, reported with the most common genes and DNA among its rows. The V and J calls, along with clone size, are taken from TCRdb and not from the paper's own processing. This sample is represented by 350,000 to 450,000 distinct CDR3 sequences; 39% of them were singletons. Jointly, the top ten make up approximately 7.7% of the sample.

The sample comprised blood. The origin of this receptor is a girl aged 2 to 10 with multiple sclerosis. The rearrangement combines TRBV12-3 or TRBV12-4 with TRBJ1-6; a weak D assignment points to TRBD1 (5 bases agree). The sequence in DNA is TGTGCCAGCAGTTTAGGGGGGTGGACACCCCTCCACTTT. It codes for CASSLGGWTPLHF.